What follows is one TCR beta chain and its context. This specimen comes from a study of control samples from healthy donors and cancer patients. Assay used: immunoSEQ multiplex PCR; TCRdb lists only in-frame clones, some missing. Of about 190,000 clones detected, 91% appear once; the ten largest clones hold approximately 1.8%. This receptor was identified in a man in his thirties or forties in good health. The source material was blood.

The CDR3 sequence: CASSVEDRDGYEQYF. The CDR3 nucleotides are TGTGCCAGCAGCGTGGAAGACAGGGACGGCTACGAGCAGTACTTC. This chain uses TRBV9 with TRBJ2-7; 7 bases agree with TRBD1. Germline V gives CDR1 SGDLS, CDR2 YYNGEE. The CDR3 covers 15 residues. The V segment lost 2 bases and the J segment 3 bases; nucleotides outside the gene matches: 8.